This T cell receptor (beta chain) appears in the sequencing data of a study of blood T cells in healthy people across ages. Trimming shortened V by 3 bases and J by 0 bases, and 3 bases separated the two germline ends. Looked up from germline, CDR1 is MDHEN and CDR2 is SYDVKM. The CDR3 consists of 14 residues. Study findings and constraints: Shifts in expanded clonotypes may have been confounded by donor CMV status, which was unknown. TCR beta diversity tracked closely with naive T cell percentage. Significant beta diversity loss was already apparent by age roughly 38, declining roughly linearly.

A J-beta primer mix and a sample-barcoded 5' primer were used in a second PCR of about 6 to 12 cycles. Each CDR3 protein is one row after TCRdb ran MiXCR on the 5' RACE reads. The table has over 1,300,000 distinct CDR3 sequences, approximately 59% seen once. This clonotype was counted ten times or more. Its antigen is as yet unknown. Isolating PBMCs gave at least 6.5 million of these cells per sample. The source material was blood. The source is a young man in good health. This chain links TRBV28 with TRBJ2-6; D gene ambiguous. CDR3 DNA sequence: TGTGCCAGCAGTTTTCCCTCTGGGGCCAACGTCCTGACTTTC. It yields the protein CASSFPSGANVLTF.